This entry lists 15 T cell receptor beta chains sequenced from one sample in a study of post-analysis software for immune sequencing data. These receptors' targets are unknown. The library was made from cDNA and included unique molecular identifiers. Each CDR3 protein is one row after TCRdb ran MiXCR on the PCR reads. The sample yields under 900,000 distinct CDR3 sequences, 53% seen once. Whole-study findings and limits: Higher frequency in patients than in controls was seen for about five TRBV segments, with TRBV5-6, TRBV5-1 and TRBV20-1 among them.

The specimen sequenced was blood. Every receptor here comes from a girl aged 10-17 years with multiple sclerosis.

The genes are TRBV30 and TRBJ1-1; D may be TRBD1 (5 bases). The germline gives CDR1 GTSNPN, CDR2 SVGIG (reference sequence). Trimming shortened V by 7 bases and J by 1 base, and 10 bases separated the two germline ends. The CDR3 loop spans 12 amino acids. In DNA, the CDR3 is TGTGCCTTCCAAGGGGCGAACACTGAAGCTTTCTTT. Encoded protein: CAFQGANTEAFF.

The chain couples TRBV7-8 to TRBJ1-2; D gene ambiguous. V lost 4 bases, J lost 1 base, and 13 bases lay in between. The germline gives CDR1 SGHVS, CDR2 FQNEAQ. This CDR3 has 15 residues. The CDR3 nucleotides read TGTGCCAGCAGCTCCGAGACCGGGCTTAACTATGGCTACACCTTC. Protein product: CASSSETGLNYGYTF. Full variable domain (remainder filled in from reference TRBV7-8 and TRBJ1-2): GAGVSQSPRYKVAKRGQDVALRCDPISGHVSLFWYQQALGQGPEFLTYFQNEAQLDKSGLPSDRFFAERPEGSVSTLKIQRTQQEDSAVYLCASSSETGLNYGYTFGSGTRLTVV.

The chain couples TRBV7-6 to TRBJ2-6, with unresolved D. This CDR3 comprises 15 residues. CDR1 and CDR2 (germline): SGHVS, FNYEAQ. With 5 bases removed from V and 3 bases from J, the gap between germline ends came to 11 bases. CDR3 DNA sequence: TGTGCCAGCAGCCCAAAGAGGTTTGGGGCCAACGTCCTGACTTTC. This translates into CASSPKRFGANVLTF.

Only a few counts were recorded for this clonotype. The chain couples TRBV4-1 to TRBJ2-1; perhaps TRBD2 as D (5 bases). This CDR3 has 16 residues. With 3 bases removed from V and 0 bases from J, the gap between germline ends came to 12 bases. The V gene's germline CDR1 is MGHRA and CDR2 YSYEKL. The CDR3 region is CASSQGVRASYNEQFF. The CDR3 bases are TGCGCCAGCAGCCAGGGAGTAAGGGCCTCCTACAATGAGCAGTTCTTC.

This clonotype was seen only once. The chain recombines TRBV20-1 with TRBJ2-7, with 10 bases aligning to TRBD1. The assigned J gene may be wrong: the sequence end matches TRBJ2-5 better. The CDR3 consists of 16 residues. Germline CDR1 and CDR2: DFQATT and SNEGSKA (reference sequence). The CDR3 nucleotides are TGCAGTGCTAGGAAGACAGGGGGCATGGTAGGAGAGACCCAGTACTTC. It is translated as CSARKTGGMVGETQYF.

On this clonotype itself: This CDR3 fails to terminate in the conserved phenylalanine or tryptophan, so it likely reflects a read error. The J gene is TRBJ2-1, the V gene TRBV12-3 or TRBV12-4, with D hard to call. V was trimmed by 8 bases and J by 0 bases, leaving 8 bases between them. This CDR3 is 13 amino acids long. CDR3 region: CASWESSYNEQFL. The CDR3 bases are TGTGCCAGCTGGGAAAGCTCCTACAATGAGCAGTTCTTA.

The rearrangement links TRBV20-1 to TRBJ2-1, with 9 bases fitting TRBD2. The V gene end was trimmed by 2 bases and the J gene end by 4 bases; junction bases not matched to a gene: 3. Per the germline V gene, CDR1 is DFQATT and CDR2 is SNEGSKA (reference sequence). The CDR3 contains 14 residues. The CDR3 protein is CSARSLAGYNEQFF. CDR3 sequence (DNA): TGCAGTGCTAGATCGCTAGCGGGGTACAATGAGCAGTTCTTC.

This clonotype appeared a single time. The chain carries TRBV11-2 and TRBJ1-1, with D unclear. V lost 6 bases and J 7 bases, leaving 18 bases between the germline ends. Germline CDR1 and CDR2: SGHAT and FQNNGV. The length of the CDR3 is 14 residues. As DNA, the CDR3 is TGTGCCAGCAGGTATAATCCCGGTAACGGTGAAGCTTTCTTT. Amino acids: CASRYNPGNGEAFF.

The CDR3 protein is CASSLGGDSGSPYNEQFF. CDR3 coding DNA: TGTGCCAGCAGCTTAGGGGGGGACAGCGGGTCCCCCTACAATGAGCAGTTCTTC. J is TRBJ2-1 and V is TRBV7-9; possible D gene TRBD1, 7 bases. V was cut by 1 base and J by 2 bases, with 18 bases left in between. Germline CDR1 reads SEHNR; CDR2 reads FQNEAQ (reference sequence). This CDR3 region has 18 residues.

This clonotype showed up just once. The V and J genes are TRBV4-1 and TRBJ2-1, with D possibly being TRBD1 (6 bases). Looked up from germline, CDR1 is MGHRA and CDR2 is YSYEKL. The V end was cut by 3 bases, the J end by 5 bases, with 17 bases between. This CDR3 spans 16 amino acids. DNA for the CDR3: TGCGCCAGCAGCCAGAGGGACACCTCTCCGAACAATGAGCAGTTCTTC. The encoded protein is CASSQRDTSPNNEQFF.

This clonotype turned up a few times. The chain has TRBV7-8 and TRBJ2-5; D tentatively fits TRBD1 or TRBD2 (5 bases each). Germline values: CDR1 SGHVS, CDR2 FQNEAQ. Trimming took 8 bases from V and 5 from J, leaving 15 bases between them. The CDR3 contains 13 residues. The CDR3 nucleotides read TGTGCCAGCTCGAGATGGGGGTCGGAGACCCAGTACTTC. Encoded protein: CASSRWGSETQYF.

The CDR3 sequence: CATSSRQPSSYNEQFF. As DNA, the CDR3 is TGTGCCACCAGCAGTCGACAGCCGAGCTCCTACAATGAGCAGTTCTTC. The rearrangement joins TRBV15 to TRBJ2-1, with D possibly being TRBD1 (5 bases). Trimming cost V 3 bases and J 0 bases, with 12 bases left between them. The V gene's germline CDR1 is LNHNV and CDR2 YYDKDF (reference sequence). The CDR3 has 16 residues.

The chain carries TRBV5-1 and TRBJ2-7; D is possibly TRBD1 (6 bases). The J call is doubtful: the DNA matches TRBJ2-5 better. The CDR3 is made up of 14 amino acids. Per the germline V gene, CDR1 is SGHRS and CDR2 is YFSETQ. CDR3 residues: CASSLAYRAETQYF. CDR3 in DNA: TGCGCCAGCAGCTTGGCCTACAGGGCAGAGACCCAGTACTTC.

This clonotype was detected a few times. This chain connects TRBV20-1 to TRBJ2-7, with D unclear. The DNA matches TRBJ2-5 better at its end, which makes the J call doubtful. The CDR3 length is 14 residues. In germline, CDR1 is DFQATT, CDR2 SNEGSKA (reference sequence). The chain's CDR3 is CSARDSLAFETQYF. The CDR3 nucleotides are TGCAGTGCTAGAGATTCACTGGCTTTCGAGACCCAGTACTTC.

The chain employs TRBV20-1 and TRBJ2-3; 10 nucleotides line up with TRBD2. The trim removed 6 bases at V and 2 bases at J, leaving 5 bases unmatched. CDR1 is DFQATT and CDR2 is SNEGSKA in the germline V gene (reference sequence). This CDR3 is 14 amino acids long. This CDR3 is CSAELAGTTDTQYF. CDR3 nucleotides: TGCAGTGCGGAACTAGCGGGGACCACAGATACGCAGTATTTT.